Each of the 16 T cell receptor beta chains below was sequenced from the same sample in a study of blood T cell repertoires in COVID-19. Assay used: immunoSEQ multiplex PCR; TCRdb lists only in-frame clones, some missing. The sample lists approximately 250,000 clones, 70% to 90% occurring once. Specimen: peripheral blood. These receptors were obtained from a man younger than 45 with active or convalescent COVID-19.

V usage is TRBV7-9 and J usage is TRBJ1-5, with a tentative D call TRBD1 (6 bases). This CDR3 is built from 14 residues. Trimming pared 5 bases from V and 7 bases from J, leaving 15 bases between. Germline assignment: CDR1 SEHNR and CDR2 FQNEAQ (reference sequence). In nucleotides, the CDR3 is TGTGCCAGCAGCGAAGGACAGTCAAGGCAGCCCCAGCATTTT. It specifies CASSEGQSRQPQHF.

The genes are TRBV18 and TRBJ2-7; D perhaps matches TRBD2 (6 bases). There are 15 residues in the CDR3. V gave up 3 bases and J gave up 5 bases, with 17 bases separating them. The V gene's germline CDR1 is KGHSH and CDR2 LQKENI. The CDR3, as DNA: TGTGCCAGCTCACCTCGGACGGGGGTCCGGGACGAGCAGTACTTC. Translating it yields CASSPRTGVRDEQYF.

CDR3 sequence: CASSLGGGTEAFF. CDR3 DNA: TGTGCCAGCAGCTTGGGGGGAGGAACTGAAGCTTTCTTT. V and J are TRBV7-6 and TRBJ1-1, with a tentative D call TRBD1 (5 bases). The germline gives CDR1 SGHVS, CDR2 FNYEAQ. CDR3 length: 13 residues. V lost 3 bases to trimming and J lost 5 bases, with 10 bases between them.

This rearrangement joins TRBV7-9 to TRBJ2-5, with D perhaps TRBD2 (6 bases). The germline V and J ends were trimmed by 3 bases and 3 bases, with 11 bases remaining between them. The germline gives CDR1 SEHNR, CDR2 FQNEAQ (reference sequence). This CDR3 is 14 amino acids long. CDR3 protein: CASSLGLSKETQYF. In DNA form, the CDR3 reads TGTGCCAGCAGCTTGGGACTCTCCAAAGAGACCCAGTACTTC.

The chain carries TRBV4-1 and TRBJ2-7; D remains unclear. CDR3 length equals 14 residues. V was pared by 0 bases and J by 4 bases, with 10 bases between. Germline V gene sequence: CDR1 MGHRA, CDR2 YSYEKL. CDR3 sequence reads: CASSQDPQFYEQYF. In DNA, the CDR3 is TGCGCCAGCAGCCAAGATCCCCAATTTTACGAGCAGTACTTC.

This clone was seen a few times. The chain is built from TRBV18 and TRBJ2-7, with D possibly being TRBD2 (7 bases). V was cut by 5 bases and J by 5 bases, with 22 bases left in between. CDR3 length: 16 amino acids. CDR1 KGHSH and CDR2 LQKENI come from the germline V gene. The CDR3 coding sequence is TGTGCCAGCTCATTCGCAGCTCCGGGGGGCGCTGACGAGCAGTACTTC. Its translation is CASSFAAPGGADEQYF.

The chain employs TRBV2 and TRBJ2-7, with a weak D call TRBD1 (5 bases). The CDR3 has 13 residues. The V end was cut by 6 bases, the J end by 5 bases, with 14 bases between. The V gene's germline CDR1 is SNHLY and CDR2 FYNNEI. The CDR3 reads CASRQPQGNEQYF. The CDR3 DNA sequence: TGTGCCAGCAGACAACCTCAGGGAAACGAGCAGTACTTC.

DNA for the CDR3: TGTGCCAGCAGCATCACCGAAGGAGGTGCGAACTCTGGAAACACCATATATTTT. Amino acids: CASSITEGGANSGNTIYF. The J gene is TRBJ1-3, the V gene TRBV9, with D unresolved. Germline CDR1 reads SGDLS; CDR2 reads YYNGEE. V dropped 4 bases and J dropped 0 bases, with 20 bases sitting between them. The CDR3 totals 18 residues.

CDR3 sequence (DNA): TGTGCCAGCAACACGGGGGTCGACACCGGGGAGCTGTTTTTT. It encodes CASNTGVDTGELFF. The chain carries TRBV11-1 and TRBJ2-2; the D gene is possibly TRBD2 (6 bases). Per the germline V gene, CDR1 is SGHAT and CDR2 is FQDESV (reference sequence). The V end lost 7 bases, the J end lost 3 bases, and 12 bases lay between the germline ends. This CDR3 is 14 amino acids long. Full variable domain (rest looked up from reference TRBV11-1 and TRBJ2-2): EAEVAQSPRYKITEKSQAVAFWCDPISGHATLYWYRQILGQGPELLVQFQDESVVDDSQLPKDRFSAERLKGVDSTLKIQPAELGDSAMYLCASNTGVDTGELFFGEGSRLTVL.

This chain links TRBV7-2 with TRBJ2-1, with 7 positions matching TRBD1. CDR3 length equals 15 residues. V was pared by 2 bases and J by 3 bases, with 4 bases of the junction left unmatched. Germline CDR1 SGHTA, CDR2 FQGNSA. Written as DNA, the CDR3 is TGTGCCAGCAGCTTAAACAGGGGTGACTACAATGAGCAGTTCTTC. Translation gives CASSLNRGDYNEQFF.

The gene calls are TRBV5-4 and TRBJ2-3; possible D gene TRBD2, 6 bases. Trimming pared 0 bases from V and 3 bases from J, leaving 11 bases between. The CDR3 has 15 amino acids. Germline V lookup: CDR1 SGHNT, CDR2 YYREEE (reference sequence). The CDR3 nucleotides read TGTGCCAGCAGCTTGGGGCAGCGGGTAACAGATACGCAGTATTTT. The encoded protein is CASSLGQRVTDTQYF.

Concerning this clone itself: Other DNA sequences in this sample translate to the same CDR3. The chain combines TRBV20-1 with TRBJ2-1; no definite D call. Deletions cut 0 bases from V and 7 bases from J, with 4 bases between. The germline V gene has CDR1 DFQATT and CDR2 SNEGSKA (reference sequence). This CDR3 spans 11 amino acids. CDR3 bases: TGCAGTGCTAGAGAGCGGAATGAGCAGTTCTTC. Protein: CSARERNEQFF.

V and J are TRBV4-1 and TRBJ1-5; D is uncertain. Germline CDR1 and CDR2: MGHRA and YSYEKL. The V end was cut by 3 bases, the J end by 0 bases, with 12 bases between. The CDR3 runs 16 residues. The CDR3 loop is CASSQGGHNSNQPQHF. DNA of the CDR3: TGCGCCAGCAGCCAGGGTGGGCACAATAGCAATCAGCCCCAGCATTTT.

The V call is TRBV3-1 (or the pseudogene TRBV3-2), the J call TRBJ2-3; 16 bases agree with TRBD2. V gave up 4 bases and J gave up 4 bases; unmatched junction bases: 11. The CDR3 consists of 19 residues. Germline V gene data show CDR1 as LGHDT and CDR2 as YNNKEL (reference sequence). The CDR3 sequence is CASSPGTSGGAGNADTQYF. CDR3 DNA sequence: TGTGCCAGCAGCCCCGGGACTAGCGGGGGGGCCGGTAATGCAGATACGCAGTATTTT.

This clone turned up a few times. The rearrangement uses TRBV21-1 and TRBJ1-5. TRBV21-1 has pseudogene status. This CDR3 contains 14 residues. CDR3 nucleotides: TGTGCCAGCAGCAAATCACGGGAGGATCAGCCCCAGCATTTT. This sequence encodes CASSKSREDQPQHF.

The V gene is TRBV3-1 (or the pseudogene TRBV3-2), the J gene TRBJ1-5; TRBD1 might be the D (5 bases). The CDR3 spans 14 residues. CDR1 and CDR2 (germline): LGHDT, YNNKEL (reference sequence). The V end was cut by 0 bases, the J end by 5 bases, with 8 bases between. The CDR3 DNA is TGTGCCAGCAGCCAAGAGTTAGGGGATCAGCCCCAGCATTTT. It codes for CASSQELGDQPQHF.